This T cell receptor (beta chain) was sequenced in a study of T cell repertoires in cytomegalovirus infection. This clonotype turned up a few times. Its specificity is not known. Study results and limitations: The ex vivo response was dominated by HLA-C-restricted CMV-specific TCR beta clonotypes.

The V gene's germline CDR1 is LNHDA and CDR2 SQIVND (reference sequence). The J segment lost 4 bases and the V segment lost 8 bases, leaving 8 bases of the junction unmatched. This CDR3 spans 15 amino acids. Via MiXCR, TCRdb re-called the reads, giving one row per CDR3 protein. The profile shows around 530,000 distinct CDR3 sequences, more than 20% of them singletons. The TCR sequence derives from a human donor in good health (CMV status not recorded). Some clones in this sample may be carry-over from other donors' samples. The chain has TRBV19 and TRBJ2-1, with TRBD1 identical over 10 bases. The sequencing sample was made of PBMCs. The CDR3 bases are TGTGCCAGTTCCGTCCGGACAGGGGGATACAATGAGCAGTTCTTC. Translating it yields CASSVRTGGYNEQFF.